The T cell receptor beta chain under discussion was sequenced for a study of blood T cell repertoires in COVID-19. Background on the study: The origin of the acute and convalescent COVID-19 samples was the United States, Italy and Spain. PBMCs, B-cell-depleted T cells, or T cells provided the cDNA or gDNA that made up the material.

Original handling: Estimates of nucleated cell counts were drawn from the amplification of reference gene primers. The protocol was immunoSEQ multiplex PCR, while the TCRdb copy is restricted to in-frame clones and leaves out a portion. V, J and clone size are those of that table, while D and trimming were read from the DNA. The sample lists 290,000 or so clones; roughly nine tenths were seen once. Sample: peripheral blood. This sequence was found in a young man with active or convalescent COVID-19.

The CDR3 coding sequence is TGTGCCAGCAGCTTCCGTTTGGCGGGCGGCCGCACAGATACGCAGTATTTT. It specifies CASSFRLAGGRTDTQYF. The chain has TRBV11-2 and TRBJ2-3, with a possible D match to TRBD2 (5 bases). This CDR3 is 17 amino acids long. The germline CDR1 and CDR2 sequences are SGHAT and FQNNGV. V lost 3 bases and J 1 base, leaving 17 bases between the germline ends.